This T cell receptor beta chain was sequenced during a study of blood T cells in healthy people across ages. Using a J-beta primer mix together with a sample-barcoded 5' primer, a second PCR was run for roughly 7 to 12 cycles. One entry per CDR3 protein, called by TCRdb with MiXCR from the 5' RACE reads. Of hundreds of thousands of distinct CDR3 sequences in the sample, roughly 50% were seen once. The CDR3 consists of 13 residues. The J segment lost 5 bases and the V segment lost 3 bases, leaving 2 bases of the junction unmatched. Germline V CDR1 and CDR2: SGHTA, FQGNSA. The rearrangement joins TRBV7-2 to TRBJ2-5; 8 bases align to TRBD2. This sequence originates from a woman aged 60-75 years in good health. Material: blood. CDR3 in amino acids: CASSFERGETQYF. Here the CDR3 DNA reads TGTGCCAGCAGCTTTGAGCGGGGGGAGACCCAGTACTTC.